The rows below give T cell receptor beta chains drawn from one sample of a study of chemoradiotherapy in HPV16-positive cancers. Data came from immunoSEQ multiplex PCR; TCRdb stores just in-frame clones and leaves some out. This sample has just over 25,000 clones, with just over 90% found just once. Source: blood, taken from a patient who underwent chemoradiotherapy. All receptors derive from a human donor with HPV-associated anogenital cancer. Each CDR3 is given with its conserved first and last residue. Each record gives: CDR3 protein, CDR3 DNA, D gene, V gene, J gene, clone size. The D gene is left open where the match is weak. For some rows the clone size is stated as once, few or many, or as a class when expanded; others skip it.

CDR3 protein: CASSSAPGTDYGYTF
CDR3 DNA: TGTGCCAGCAGCTCCGCTCCTGGGACAGATTATGGCTACACCTTC
D gene: TRBD1
V gene: TRBV7-3
J gene: TRBJ1-2
clone size: -

CDR3 protein: CASRDRVGVLETQYF
CDR3 DNA: TGTGCCAGCAGAGACCGCGTGGGGGTATTAGAGACCCAGTACTTC
D gene: -
V gene: TRBV5-5
J gene: TRBJ2-5
clone size: once

CDR3 protein: CASSQAGPTYEQYF
CDR3 DNA: TGTGCCAGCAGCCAAGCGGGACCGACCTACGAGCAGTACTTC
D gene: -
V gene: TRBV4-2
J gene: TRBJ2-7
clone size: -

CDR3 protein: CSVEWGRGITGELFF
CDR3 DNA: TGCAGCGTTGAATGGGGGAGGGGGATCACCGGGGAGCTGTTTTTT
D gene: -
V gene: TRBV29-1
J gene: TRBJ2-2
clone size: -

CDR3 protein: CASSFIRNNEQFF
CDR3 DNA: TGCGCCAGCAGCTTCATTAGGAACAATGAGCAGTTCTTC
D gene: -
V gene: TRBV5-1
J gene: TRBJ2-1
clone size: -

CDR3 protein: CASSWDTSYEQYF
CDR3 DNA: TGTGCCAGCAGCTGGGACACTTCCTACGAGCAGTACTTC
D gene: -
V gene: TRBV7-2
J gene: TRBJ2-7
clone size: -

CDR3 protein: CASSLGQGSSPLHF
CDR3 DNA: TGCGCCAGCAGCTTGGGACAGGGAAGTTCACCCCTCCACTTT
D gene: TRBD1
V gene: TRBV5-1
J gene: TRBJ1-6
clone size: -

CDR3 protein: CASSGRLAGDEQFF
CDR3 DNA: TGTGCCAGCAGTGGGCGACTAGCGGGAGATGAGCAGTTCTTC
D gene: TRBD2
V gene: TRBV2
J gene: TRBJ2-1
clone size: -

CDR3 protein: CASSFSDEQFF
CDR3 DNA: TGTGCCAGCAGCTTCTCAGATGAGCAGTTCTTC
D gene: -
V gene: TRBV7-6
J gene: TRBJ2-1
clone size: -

CDR3 protein: CSVDRGVSYNEQFF
CDR3 DNA: TGCAGCGTTGATAGAGGGGTCTCCTACAATGAGCAGTTCTTC
D gene: -
V gene: TRBV29-1
J gene: TRBJ2-1
clone size: -

CDR3 protein: CASSWDAREQYF
CDR3 DNA: TGTGCCAGCAGTTGGGACGCGAGAGAGCAGTACTTC
D gene: -
V gene: TRBV25-1
J gene: TRBJ2-7
clone size: -

CDR3 protein: CASSHPQHGTAGRYTF
CDR3 DNA: TGCGCCAGCAGCCACCCCCAACACGGGACTGCCGGTCGCTACACCTTC
D gene: -
V gene: TRBV4-1
J gene: TRBJ1-2
clone size: -

CDR3 protein: CASSQDREGWDTEAFF
CDR3 DNA: TGCGCCAGCAGCCAAGATCGGGAGGGGTGGGACACTGAAGCTTTCTTT
D gene: -
V gene: TRBV4-1
J gene: TRBJ1-1
clone size: once

CDR3 protein: CASSLSGGFYEQYF
CDR3 DNA: TGTGCCAGCAGTTTATCGGGCGGATTCTACGAGCAGTACTTC
D gene: -
V gene: TRBV27
J gene: TRBJ2-7
clone size: -

CDR3 protein: CAWEPGQGHQPQHF
CDR3 DNA: TGTGCCTGGGAGCCCGGACAGGGCCATCAGCCCCAGCATTTT
D gene: TRBD1
V gene: TRBV30
J gene: TRBJ1-5
clone size: -

CDR3 protein: CASSYSVRRETEAFF
CDR3 DNA: TGTGCCAGCAGTTATTCTGTGAGACGGGAGACGGAAGCTTTCTTT
D gene: -
V gene: TRBV6-5
J gene: TRBJ1-1
clone size: -

CDR3 protein: CASSEGQGNQPQHF
CDR3 DNA: TGTGCCAGCAGTGAGGGACAGGGGAATCAGCCCCAGCATTTT
D gene: TRBD1
V gene: TRBV2
J gene: TRBJ1-5
clone size: -

CDR3 protein: CASSIHRRDFTDTQYF
CDR3 DNA: TGTGCCAGTAGTATTCACCGCCGCGATTTCACAGATACGCAGTATTTT
D gene: -
V gene: TRBV19
J gene: TRBJ2-3
clone size: -

CDR3 protein: CASSLGGKSGQYF
CDR3 DNA: TGTGCCAGCAGTTTAGGGGGGAAAAGCGGGCAGTACTTC
D gene: -
V gene: TRBV27
J gene: TRBJ2-7
clone size: once